This T cell receptor (beta chain) derives from a study of T-cell memory formation after mild COVID-19. Findings and caveats of the study: Clones contracting over day 15 to 85 were CD4/CD8 balanced, with later expanders leaning CD4+.

This clonotype was counted only a few times. The antigen remains unidentified. Barcoded TCR alpha and TCR beta cDNA libraries with UMIs came from 5'RACE using constant-segment primers. TCRdb processed the 5' RACE reads anew with MiXCR; each CDR3 protein has one entry. The profile shows under 400,000 distinct CDR3 sequences, 25% to 30% of them singletons. The specimen was PBMCs or a T cell subset sorted from them (not recorded which). The clonotype was recovered from an adult woman who had mild COVID-19 (a few samples of this study predate the infection). Cell type and time point are not known.

The CDR3 loop reads CASSPDKGFYGYTF. The CDR3 DNA reads as TGTGCCAGCTCACCCGATAAGGGGTTCTATGGCTACACCTTC. The chain has TRBV18 and TRBJ1-2; TRBD1 is a possible D gene (5 bases). Trimming removed 3 bases from V and 4 bases from J, with 12 bases in between. Germline V gene data show CDR1 as KGHSH and CDR2 as LQKENI. This CDR3 spans 14 amino acids. Combining the CDR3 with reference TRBV18 and TRBJ1-2 gives the whole variable domain NAGVMQNPRHLVRRRGQEARLRCSPMKGHSHVYWYRQLPEEGLKFMVYLQKENIIDESGMPKERFSAEFPKEGPSILRIQQVVRGDSAAYFCASSPDKGFYGYTFGSGTRLTVV.